This paragraph reports one T cell receptor (beta chain). This sample is drawn from a study of cytomegalovirus exposure and HLA in healthy donors. The CDR3 covers 18 residues. With V trimmed by 5 bases and J by 0 bases, 11 bases remained unmatched. Germline V gives CDR1 PRHDT, CDR2 FYEKMQ (reference sequence). Each of the donors was a healthy bone marrow donor. PCR used 60 Vbeta primers and 13 Jbeta primers. Sequencing used immunoSEQ multiplex PCR; TCRdb keeps in-frame clones, though not all of them. The table lists 180,000 or so clones. The sequenced sample consisted of PBMCs. The chain carries TRBV13 and TRBJ2-1; 9 nucleotides line up with TRBD1. The receptor's source is a boy aged 5-17 years in good health and CMV-seronegative. Here the CDR3 DNA reads TGTGCCAGCAGCGGCCCCCCGGGACAGGGTATCTCCTACAATGAGCAGTTCTTC. It is translated as CASSGPPGQGISYNEQFF.